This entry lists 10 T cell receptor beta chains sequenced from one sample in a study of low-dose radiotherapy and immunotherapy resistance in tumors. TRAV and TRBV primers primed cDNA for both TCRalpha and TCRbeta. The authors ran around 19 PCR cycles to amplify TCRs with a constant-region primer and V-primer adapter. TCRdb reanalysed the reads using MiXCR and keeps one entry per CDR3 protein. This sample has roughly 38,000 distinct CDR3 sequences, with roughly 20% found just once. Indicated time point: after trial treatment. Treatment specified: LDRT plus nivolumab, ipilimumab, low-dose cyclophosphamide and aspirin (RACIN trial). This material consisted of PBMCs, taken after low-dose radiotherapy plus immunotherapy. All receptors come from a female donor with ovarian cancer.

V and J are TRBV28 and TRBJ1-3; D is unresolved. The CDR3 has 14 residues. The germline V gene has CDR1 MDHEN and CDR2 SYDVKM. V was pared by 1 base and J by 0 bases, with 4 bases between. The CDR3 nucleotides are TGTGCCAGCAGTTTATTCGGCTCTGGAAACACCATATATTTT. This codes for CASSLFGSGNTIYF.

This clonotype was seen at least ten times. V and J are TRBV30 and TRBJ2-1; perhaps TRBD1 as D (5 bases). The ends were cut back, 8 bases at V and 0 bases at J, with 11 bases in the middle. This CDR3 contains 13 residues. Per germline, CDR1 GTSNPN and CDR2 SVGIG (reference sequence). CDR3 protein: CALQGGSYNEQFF. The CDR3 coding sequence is TGTGCCCTCCAGGGCGGCTCCTACAATGAGCAGTTCTTC.

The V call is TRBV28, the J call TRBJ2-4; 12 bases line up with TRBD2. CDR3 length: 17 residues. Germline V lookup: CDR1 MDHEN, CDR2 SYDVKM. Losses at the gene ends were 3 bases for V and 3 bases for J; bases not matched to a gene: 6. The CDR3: CASSFISTSGGKNIQYF. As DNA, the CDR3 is TGTGCCAGCAGTTTTATTTCGACTAGCGGGGGCAAAAACATTCAGTACTTC.

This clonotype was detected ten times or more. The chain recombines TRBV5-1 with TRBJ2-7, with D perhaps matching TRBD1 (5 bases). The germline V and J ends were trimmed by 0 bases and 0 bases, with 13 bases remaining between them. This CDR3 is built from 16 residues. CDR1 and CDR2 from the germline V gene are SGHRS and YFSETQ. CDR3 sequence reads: CASSLGGSSYSYEQYF. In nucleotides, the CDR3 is TGCGCCAGCAGCTTGGGGGGCAGTTCCTACTCCTACGAGCAGTACTTC.

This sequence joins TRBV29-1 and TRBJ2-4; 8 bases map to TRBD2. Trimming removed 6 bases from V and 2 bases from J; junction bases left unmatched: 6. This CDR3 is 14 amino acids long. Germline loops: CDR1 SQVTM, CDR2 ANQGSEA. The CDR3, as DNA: TGCAGCGTGGCTCGGGGGGGAACCAAAAACATTCAGTACTTC. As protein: CSVARGGTKNIQYF.

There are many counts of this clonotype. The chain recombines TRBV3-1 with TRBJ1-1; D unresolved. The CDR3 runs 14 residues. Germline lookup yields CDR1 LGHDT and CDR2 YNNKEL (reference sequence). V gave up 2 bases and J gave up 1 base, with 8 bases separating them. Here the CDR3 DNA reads TGTGCCAGCAGCCAACCGGGCCCGAACACTGAAGCTTTCTTT. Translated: CASSQPGPNTEAFF.

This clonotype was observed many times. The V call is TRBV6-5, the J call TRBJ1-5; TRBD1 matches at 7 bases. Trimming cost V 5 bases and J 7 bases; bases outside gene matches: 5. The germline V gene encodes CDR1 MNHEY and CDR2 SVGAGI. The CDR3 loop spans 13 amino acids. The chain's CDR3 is CASSRQGGQPQHF. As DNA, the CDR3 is TGTGCCAGCAGTCGACAGGGAGGCCAGCCCCAGCATTTT.

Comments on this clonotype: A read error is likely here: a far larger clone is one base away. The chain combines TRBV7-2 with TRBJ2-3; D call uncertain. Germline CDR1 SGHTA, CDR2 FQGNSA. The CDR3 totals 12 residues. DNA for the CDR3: TGTGTCAGCACCAGAAGTTACGGAACGGCGTATTTT. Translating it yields CVSTRSYGTAYF.

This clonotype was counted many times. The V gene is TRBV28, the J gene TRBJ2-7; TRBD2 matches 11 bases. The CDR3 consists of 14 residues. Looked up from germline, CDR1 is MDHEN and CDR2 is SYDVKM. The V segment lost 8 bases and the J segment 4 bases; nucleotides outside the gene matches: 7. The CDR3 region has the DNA TGTGCCAGCGGTCCGGGACTAGCGGCGTACGAGCAGTACTTC. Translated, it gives CASGPGLAAYEQYF. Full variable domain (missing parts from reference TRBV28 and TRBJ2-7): DVKVTQSSRYLVKRTGEKVFLECVQDMDHENMFWYRQDPGLGLRLIYFSYDVKMKEKGDIPEGYSVSREKKERFSLILESASTNQTSMYLCASGPGLAAYEQYFGPGTRLTVT.

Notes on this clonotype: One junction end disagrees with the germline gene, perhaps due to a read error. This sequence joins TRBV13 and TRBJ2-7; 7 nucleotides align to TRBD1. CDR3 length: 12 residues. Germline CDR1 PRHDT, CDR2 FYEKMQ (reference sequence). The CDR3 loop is CASGQDTGELYF. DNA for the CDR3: TGTGCCAGCGGACAGGACACCGGGGAGCTGTACTTC.